Detailed here is one TCR beta chain. As yet, its antigen is unknown. CDR1 and CDR2 from the germline V gene are SGHRS and YFSETQ. The CDR3 is made up of 13 amino acids. Between the trimmed V and J ends, which lost 6 bases and 3 bases, there was a span of 9 bases. These data belong to a study of cytomegalovirus exposure and HLA in healthy donors. The study, taken as a whole, reports: In a later analysis, at a false discovery rate of 0.05, roughly 17,000 TCR beta sequences were associated with HLA alleles. Using the classifier, cytomegalovirus status was reportedly diagnosed with high specificity and sensitivity. Sequencing probably produced one cluster of sequence variants that were highly shared.

PCR was performed using 60 Vbeta and 13 Jbeta primers. Some clones are missing from TCRdb's copy, which holds only in-frame ones; the method was immunoSEQ multiplex PCR. The listing contains 150,000 or so clones. Sequencing was carried out using PBMCs. This sequence joins TRBV5-1 and TRBJ1-4; a weak D match, TRBD1 (5 bases). The clonotype comes from a woman aged 45 to 65 in good health and CMV-seronegative. The CDR3, as DNA: TGCGCCAGCAAGCGGGACTCTAATGAAAAACTGTTTTTT. It codes for CASKRDSNEKLFF.